This T cell receptor (beta chain) stems from a study of blood T cell repertoires in COVID-19. Study information: There were acute and convalescent COVID-19 samples, and they came from the United States, Italy and Spain. PBMCs, B-cell-depleted T cells, or T cells were the source of the cDNA or gDNA that made up the material.

The CDR3 covers 16 residues. Germline V lookup: CDR1 SGDLS, CDR2 YYNGEE. V shed 3 bases and J 1 base; nucleotides not matched to a gene: 6. Libraries were prepared by immunoSEQ multiplex PCR; TCRdb keeps only in-frame clonotypes and omits some of them. The sample comprises a few hundred thousand clones, more than 75% of which are singletons, and approximately 9.8% rests with the top ten. Sequencing input: peripheral blood. The rearrangement links TRBV9 to TRBJ2-7; 11 bases fit TRBD2. This clonotype was obtained from a man aged 35 to 55 who had recovered from COVID-19. CDR3 DNA: TGTGCCAGCAGCGAATACGGGACTAGCGGTTCCTACGAGCAGTACTTC. Its protein is CASSEYGTSGSYEQYF.